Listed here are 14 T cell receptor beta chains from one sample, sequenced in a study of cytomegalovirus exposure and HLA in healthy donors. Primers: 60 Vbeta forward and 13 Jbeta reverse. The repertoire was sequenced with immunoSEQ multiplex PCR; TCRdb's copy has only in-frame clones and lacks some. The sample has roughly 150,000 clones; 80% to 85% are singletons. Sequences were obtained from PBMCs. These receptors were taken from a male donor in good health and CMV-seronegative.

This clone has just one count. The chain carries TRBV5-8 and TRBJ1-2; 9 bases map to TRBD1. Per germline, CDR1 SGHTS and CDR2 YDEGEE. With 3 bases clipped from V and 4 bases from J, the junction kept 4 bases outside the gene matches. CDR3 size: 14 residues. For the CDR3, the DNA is TGTGCCAGCAGCTGGACAGGGGCGGTCTATGGCTACACCTTC. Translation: CASSWTGAVYGYTF.

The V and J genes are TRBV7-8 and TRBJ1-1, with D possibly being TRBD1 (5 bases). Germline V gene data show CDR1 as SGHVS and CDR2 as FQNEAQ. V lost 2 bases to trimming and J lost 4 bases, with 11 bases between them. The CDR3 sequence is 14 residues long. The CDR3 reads CASSLLGGGTEAFF. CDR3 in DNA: TGTGCCAGCAGCTTACTGGGGGGGGGCACTGAAGCTTTCTTT.

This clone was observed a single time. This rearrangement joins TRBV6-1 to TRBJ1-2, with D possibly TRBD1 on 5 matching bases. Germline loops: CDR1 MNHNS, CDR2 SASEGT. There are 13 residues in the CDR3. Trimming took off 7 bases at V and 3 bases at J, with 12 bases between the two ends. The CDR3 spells CASIKDTDYGYTF. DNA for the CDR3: TGTGCCAGCATAAAGGACACCGACTATGGCTACACCTTC.

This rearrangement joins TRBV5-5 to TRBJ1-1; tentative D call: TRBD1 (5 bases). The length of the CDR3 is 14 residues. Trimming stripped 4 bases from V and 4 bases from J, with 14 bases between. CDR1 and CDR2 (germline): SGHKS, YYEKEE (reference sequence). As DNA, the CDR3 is TGTGCCAGCAGCCAGACAACAGGATCCACTGAAGCTTTCTTT. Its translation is CASSQTTGSTEAFF.

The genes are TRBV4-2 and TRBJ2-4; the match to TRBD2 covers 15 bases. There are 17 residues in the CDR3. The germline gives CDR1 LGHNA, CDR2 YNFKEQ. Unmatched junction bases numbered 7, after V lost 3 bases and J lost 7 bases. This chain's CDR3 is CASSQDGLAGGLNIQYF. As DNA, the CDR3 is TGTGCCAGCAGCCAGGACGGACTAGCGGGGGGGCTGAACATTCAGTACTTC.

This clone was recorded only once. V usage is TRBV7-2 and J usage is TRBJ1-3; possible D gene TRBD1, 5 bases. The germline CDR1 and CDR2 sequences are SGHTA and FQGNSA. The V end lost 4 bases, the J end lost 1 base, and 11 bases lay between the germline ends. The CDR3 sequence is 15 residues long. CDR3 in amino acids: CASSSGISSGNTIYF. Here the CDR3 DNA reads TGTGCCAGCAGCTCAGGGATTTCTTCTGGAAACACCATATATTTT.

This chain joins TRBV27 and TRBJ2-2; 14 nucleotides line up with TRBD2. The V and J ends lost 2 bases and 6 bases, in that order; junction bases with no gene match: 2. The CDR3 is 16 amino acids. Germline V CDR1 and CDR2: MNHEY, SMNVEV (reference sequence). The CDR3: CASSLGLAGGPGELFF. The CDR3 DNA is TGTGCCAGCAGTTTAGGACTAGCGGGGGGACCCGGGGAGCTGTTTTTT.

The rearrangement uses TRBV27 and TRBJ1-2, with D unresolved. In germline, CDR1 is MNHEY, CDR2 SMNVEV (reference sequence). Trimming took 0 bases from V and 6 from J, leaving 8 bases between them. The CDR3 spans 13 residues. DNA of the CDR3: TGTGCCAGCAGTTTATCGTGGGAGGATGGCTACACCTTC. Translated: CASSLSWEDGYTF.

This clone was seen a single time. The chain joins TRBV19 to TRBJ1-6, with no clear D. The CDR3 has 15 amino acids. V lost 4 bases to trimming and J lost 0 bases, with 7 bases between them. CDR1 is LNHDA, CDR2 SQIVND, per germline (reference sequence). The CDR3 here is CASSTPGSYNSPLHF. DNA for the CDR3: TGTGCCAGTAGTACTCCCGGCTCCTATAATTCACCCCTCCACTTT.

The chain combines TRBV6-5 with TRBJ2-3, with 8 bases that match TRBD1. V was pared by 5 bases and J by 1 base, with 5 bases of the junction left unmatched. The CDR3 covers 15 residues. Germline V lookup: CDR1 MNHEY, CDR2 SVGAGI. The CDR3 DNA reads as TGTGCCAGCAGTAACCTACAGGGGGGCACAGATACGCAGTATTTT. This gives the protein CASSNLQGGTDTQYF.

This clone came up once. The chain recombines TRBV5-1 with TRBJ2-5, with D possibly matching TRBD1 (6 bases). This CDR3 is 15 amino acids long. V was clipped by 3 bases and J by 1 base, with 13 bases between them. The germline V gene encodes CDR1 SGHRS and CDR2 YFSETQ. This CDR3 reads CASSSVDRFQETQYF. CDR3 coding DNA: TGCGCCAGCAGCTCCGTCGACAGGTTCCAAGAGACCCAGTACTTC.

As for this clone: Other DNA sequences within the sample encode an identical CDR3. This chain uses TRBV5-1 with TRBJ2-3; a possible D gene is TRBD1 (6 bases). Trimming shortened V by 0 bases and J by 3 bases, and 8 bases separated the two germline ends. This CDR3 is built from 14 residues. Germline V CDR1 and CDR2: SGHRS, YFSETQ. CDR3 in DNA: TGCGCCAGCAGCTTGGACAGGGTGACAGATACGCAGTATTTT. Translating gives CASSLDRVTDTQYF.

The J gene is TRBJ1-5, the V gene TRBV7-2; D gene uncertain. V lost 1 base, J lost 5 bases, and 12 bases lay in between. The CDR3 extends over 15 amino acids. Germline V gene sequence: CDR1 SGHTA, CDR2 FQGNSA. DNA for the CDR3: TGTGCCAGCAGCTTAGAAGTCCAGTCCCATCAGCCCCAGCATTTT. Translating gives CASSLEVQSHQPQHF.

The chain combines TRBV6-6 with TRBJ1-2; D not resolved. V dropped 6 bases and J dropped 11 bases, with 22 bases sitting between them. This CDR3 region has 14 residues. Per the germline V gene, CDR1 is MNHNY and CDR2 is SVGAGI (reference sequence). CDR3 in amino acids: CASSPSADLGQYTF. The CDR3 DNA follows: TGTGCCAGCAGCCCATCCGCGGATCTTGGTCAATACACCTTC.